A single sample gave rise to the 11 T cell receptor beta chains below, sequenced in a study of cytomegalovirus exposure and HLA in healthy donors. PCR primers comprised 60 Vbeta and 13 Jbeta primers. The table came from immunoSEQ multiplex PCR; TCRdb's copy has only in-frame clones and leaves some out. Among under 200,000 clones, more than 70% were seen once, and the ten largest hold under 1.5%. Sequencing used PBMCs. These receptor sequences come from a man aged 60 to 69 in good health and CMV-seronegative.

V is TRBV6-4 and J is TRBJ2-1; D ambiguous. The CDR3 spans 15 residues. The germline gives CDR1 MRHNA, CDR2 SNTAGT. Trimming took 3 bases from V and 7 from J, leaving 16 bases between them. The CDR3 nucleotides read TGTGCCAGCAGTGAGGAACTGTCGGGTCCGAATGAGCAGTTCTTC. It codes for CASSEELSGPNEQFF.

Here the CDR3 reads CASSLGEGPGQPQHF. Here the CDR3 DNA reads TGCGCCAGCAGCTTGGGGGAGGGGCCGGGACAGCCCCAGCATTTT. The J gene is TRBJ1-5, the V gene TRBV5-1; D might be TRBD1 (5 bases). Trimming pared 0 bases from V and 7 bases from J, leaving 14 bases between. Germline V CDR1 and CDR2: SGHRS, YFSETQ. CDR3 length: 15 amino acids.

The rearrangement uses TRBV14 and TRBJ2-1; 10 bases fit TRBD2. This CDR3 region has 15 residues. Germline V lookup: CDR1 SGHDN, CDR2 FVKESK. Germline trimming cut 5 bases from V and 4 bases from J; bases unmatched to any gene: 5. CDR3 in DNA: TGTGCCAGCAGCTACATAGCGGGGGGATACAATGAGCAGTTCTTC. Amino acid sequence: CASSYIAGGYNEQFF.

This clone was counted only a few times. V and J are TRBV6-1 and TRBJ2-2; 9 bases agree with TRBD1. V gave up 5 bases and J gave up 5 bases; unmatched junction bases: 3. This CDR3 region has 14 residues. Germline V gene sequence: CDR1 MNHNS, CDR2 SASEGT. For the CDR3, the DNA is TGTGCCAGCAGTAGGGACAGGGAGACCGGGGAGCTGTTTTTT. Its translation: CASSRDRETGELFF.

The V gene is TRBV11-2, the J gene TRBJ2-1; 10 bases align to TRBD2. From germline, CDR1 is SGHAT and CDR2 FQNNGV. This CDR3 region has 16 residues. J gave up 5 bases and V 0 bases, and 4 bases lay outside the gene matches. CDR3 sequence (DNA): TGTGCCAGCAGCTTAGAGCGGACTAGCGGTCACAATGAGCAGTTCTTC. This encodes CASSLERTSGHNEQFF.

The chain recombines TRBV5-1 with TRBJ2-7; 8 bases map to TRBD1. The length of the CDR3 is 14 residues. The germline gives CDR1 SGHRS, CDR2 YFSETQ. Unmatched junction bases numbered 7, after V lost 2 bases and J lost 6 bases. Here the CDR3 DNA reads TGCGCCAGCAGCTTCCGGACAGGGTTGGGCGAGCAGTACTTC. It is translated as CASSFRTGLGEQYF.

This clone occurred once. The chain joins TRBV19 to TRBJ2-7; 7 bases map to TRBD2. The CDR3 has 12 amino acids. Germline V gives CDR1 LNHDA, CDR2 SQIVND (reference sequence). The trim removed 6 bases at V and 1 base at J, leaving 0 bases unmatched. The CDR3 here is CASRGGSYEQYF. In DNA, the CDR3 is TGTGCCAGTAGGGGAGGGTCCTACGAGCAGTACTTC.

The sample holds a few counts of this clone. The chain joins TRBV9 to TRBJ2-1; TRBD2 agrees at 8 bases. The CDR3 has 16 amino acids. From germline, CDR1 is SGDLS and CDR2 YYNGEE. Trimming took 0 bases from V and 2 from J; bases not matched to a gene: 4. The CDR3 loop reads CASSVAGGATYNEQFF. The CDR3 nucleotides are TGTGCCAGCAGCGTAGCGGGGGGGGCGACCTACAATGAGCAGTTCTTC.

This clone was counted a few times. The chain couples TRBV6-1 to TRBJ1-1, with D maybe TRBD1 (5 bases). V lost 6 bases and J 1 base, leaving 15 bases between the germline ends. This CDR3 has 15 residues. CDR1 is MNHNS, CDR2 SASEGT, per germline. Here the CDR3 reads CASREGQGWNTEAFF. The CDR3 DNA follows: TGTGCCAGCAGGGAGGGCCAGGGTTGGAACACTGAAGCTTTCTTT.

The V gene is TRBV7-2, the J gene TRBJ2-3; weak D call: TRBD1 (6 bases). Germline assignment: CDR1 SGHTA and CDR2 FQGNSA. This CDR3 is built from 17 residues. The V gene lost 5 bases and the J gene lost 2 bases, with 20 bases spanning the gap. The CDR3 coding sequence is TGTGCCAGCAGCCCCCGTCAGGGGACCCTATTCACAGATACGCAGTATTTT. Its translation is CASSPRQGTLFTDTQYF.

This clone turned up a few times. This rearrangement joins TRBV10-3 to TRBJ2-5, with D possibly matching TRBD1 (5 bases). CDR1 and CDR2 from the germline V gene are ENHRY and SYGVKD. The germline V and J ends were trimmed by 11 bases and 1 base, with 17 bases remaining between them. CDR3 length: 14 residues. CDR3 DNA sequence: TGTGCCGGTTCTCAGAAAGGGGTCCAAGAGACCCAGTACTTC. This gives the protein CAGSQKGVQETQYF.